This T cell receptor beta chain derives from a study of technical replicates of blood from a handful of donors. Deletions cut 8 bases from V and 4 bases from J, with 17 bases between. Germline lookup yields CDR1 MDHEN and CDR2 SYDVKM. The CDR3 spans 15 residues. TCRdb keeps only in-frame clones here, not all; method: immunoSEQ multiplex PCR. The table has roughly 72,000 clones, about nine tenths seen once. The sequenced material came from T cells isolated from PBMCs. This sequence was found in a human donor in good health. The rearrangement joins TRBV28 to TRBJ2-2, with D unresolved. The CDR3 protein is CASSKDLGLTGELFF. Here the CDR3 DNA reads TGTGCCAGCTCAAAGGATCTAGGCCTCACCGGGGAGCTGTTTTTT.